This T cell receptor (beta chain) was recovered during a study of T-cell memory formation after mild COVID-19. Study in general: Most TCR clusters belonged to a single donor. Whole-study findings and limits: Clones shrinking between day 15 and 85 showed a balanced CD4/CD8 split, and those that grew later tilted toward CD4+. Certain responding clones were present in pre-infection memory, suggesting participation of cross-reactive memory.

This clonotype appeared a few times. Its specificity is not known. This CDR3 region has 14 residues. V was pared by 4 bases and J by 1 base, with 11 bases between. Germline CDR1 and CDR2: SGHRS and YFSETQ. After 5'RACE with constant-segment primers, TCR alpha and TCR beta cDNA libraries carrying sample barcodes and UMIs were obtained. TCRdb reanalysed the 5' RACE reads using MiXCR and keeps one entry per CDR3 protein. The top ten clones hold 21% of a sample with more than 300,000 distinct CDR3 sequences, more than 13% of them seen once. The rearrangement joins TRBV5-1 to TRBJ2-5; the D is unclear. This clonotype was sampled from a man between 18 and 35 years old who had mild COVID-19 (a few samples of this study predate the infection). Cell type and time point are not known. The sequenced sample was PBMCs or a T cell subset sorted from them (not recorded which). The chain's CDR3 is CASSAGRIQETQYF. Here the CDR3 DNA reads TGCGCCAGCAGCGCAGGCCGAATCCAAGAGACCCAGTACTTC.